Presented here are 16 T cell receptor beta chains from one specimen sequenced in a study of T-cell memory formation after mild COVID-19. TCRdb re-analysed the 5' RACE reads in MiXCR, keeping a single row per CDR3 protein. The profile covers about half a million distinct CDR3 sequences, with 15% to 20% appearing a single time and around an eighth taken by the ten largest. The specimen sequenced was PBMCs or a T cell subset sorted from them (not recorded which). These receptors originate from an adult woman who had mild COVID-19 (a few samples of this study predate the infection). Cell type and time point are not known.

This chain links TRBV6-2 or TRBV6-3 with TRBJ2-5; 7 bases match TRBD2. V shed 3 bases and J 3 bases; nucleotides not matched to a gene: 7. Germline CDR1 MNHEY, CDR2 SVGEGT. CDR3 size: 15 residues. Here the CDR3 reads CASSYVGLAEETQYF. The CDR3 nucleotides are TGTGCCAGCAGTTATGTAGGGCTAGCGGAAGAGACCCAGTACTTC.

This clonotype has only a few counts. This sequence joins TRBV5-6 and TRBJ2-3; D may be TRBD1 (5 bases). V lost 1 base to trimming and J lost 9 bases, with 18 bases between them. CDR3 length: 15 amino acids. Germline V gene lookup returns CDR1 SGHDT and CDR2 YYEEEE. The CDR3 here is CASSLQGNDVSTQYF. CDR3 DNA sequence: TGTGCCAGCAGCTTGCAGGGCAACGACGTATCGACGCAGTATTTT.

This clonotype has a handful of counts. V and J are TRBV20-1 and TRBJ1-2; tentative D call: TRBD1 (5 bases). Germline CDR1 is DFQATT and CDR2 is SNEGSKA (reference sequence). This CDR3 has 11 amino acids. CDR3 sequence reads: CRAGGIYGYTF. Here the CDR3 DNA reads TGCAGGGCGGGGGGAATCTATGGCTACACCTTC.

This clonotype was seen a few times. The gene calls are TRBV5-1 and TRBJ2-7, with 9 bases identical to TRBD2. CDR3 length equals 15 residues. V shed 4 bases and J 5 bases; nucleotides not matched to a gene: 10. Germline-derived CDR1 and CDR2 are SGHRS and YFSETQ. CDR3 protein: CASSLGASGIDEQYF. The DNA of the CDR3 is TGCGCCAGCAGCCTGGGTGCTAGCGGGATCGACGAGCAGTACTTC. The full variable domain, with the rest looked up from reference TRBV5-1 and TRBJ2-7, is KAGVTQTPRYLIKTRGQQVTLSCSPISGHRSVSWYQQTPGQGLQFLFEYFSETQRNKGNFPGRFSGRQFSNSRSEMNVSTLELGDSALYLCASSLGASGIDEQYFGPGTRLTVT.

The DNA of the CDR3 is TGTGCCAGCAGTGAAATGACGCTAGCCAAAAACATTCAGTACTTC. Translating it yields CASSEMTLAKNIQYF. The rearrangement uses TRBV2 and TRBJ2-4; D is uncertain. The CDR3 sequence is 15 residues long. CDR1 is SNHLY, CDR2 FYNNEI, per germline. V was shortened by 2 bases and J by 0 bases, with 8 bases between the two germline ends.

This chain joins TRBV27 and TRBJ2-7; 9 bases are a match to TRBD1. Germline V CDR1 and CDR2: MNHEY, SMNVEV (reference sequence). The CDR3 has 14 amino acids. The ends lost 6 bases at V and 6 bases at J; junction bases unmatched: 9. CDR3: CASRWDRVTGEQYF. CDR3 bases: TGTGCCAGCAGATGGGACAGGGTCACGGGCGAGCAGTACTTC.

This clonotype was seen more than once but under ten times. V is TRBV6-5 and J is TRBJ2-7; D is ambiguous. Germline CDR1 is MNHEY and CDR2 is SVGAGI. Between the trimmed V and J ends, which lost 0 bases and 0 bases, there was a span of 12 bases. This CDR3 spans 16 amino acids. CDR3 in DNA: TGTGCCAGCAGTTACTCCCCGGTGGGCGGCTCCTACGAGCAGTACTTC. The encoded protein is CASSYSPVGGSYEQYF.

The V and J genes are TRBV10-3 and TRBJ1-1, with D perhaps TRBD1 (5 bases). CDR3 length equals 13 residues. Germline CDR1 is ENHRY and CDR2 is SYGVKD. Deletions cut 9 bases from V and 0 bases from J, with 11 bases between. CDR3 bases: TGTGCCATTAGGGACGACATGAACACTGAAGCTTTCTTT. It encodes CAIRDDMNTEAFF.

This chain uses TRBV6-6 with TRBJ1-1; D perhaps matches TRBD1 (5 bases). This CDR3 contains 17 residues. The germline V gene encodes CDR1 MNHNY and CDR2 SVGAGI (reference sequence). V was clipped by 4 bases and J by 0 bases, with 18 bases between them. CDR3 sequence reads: CASSSLSGRQVNTEAFF. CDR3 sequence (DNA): TGTGCCAGCAGTTCCCTCTCAGGGCGGCAAGTGAACACTGAAGCTTTCTTT.

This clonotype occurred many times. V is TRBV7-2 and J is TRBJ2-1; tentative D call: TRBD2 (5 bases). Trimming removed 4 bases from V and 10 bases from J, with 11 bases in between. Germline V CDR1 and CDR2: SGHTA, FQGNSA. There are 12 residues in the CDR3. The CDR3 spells CASSSTGIEQFF. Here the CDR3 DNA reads TGTGCCAGCAGCTCCACCGGGATAGAGCAGTTCTTC.

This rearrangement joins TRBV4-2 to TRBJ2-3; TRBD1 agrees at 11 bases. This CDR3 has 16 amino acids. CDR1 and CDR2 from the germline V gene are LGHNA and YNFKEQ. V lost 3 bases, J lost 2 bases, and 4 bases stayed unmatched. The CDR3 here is CASSHGTGGITDTQYF. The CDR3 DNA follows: TGTGCCAGCAGCCATGGGACAGGGGGGATCACAGATACGCAGTATTTT.

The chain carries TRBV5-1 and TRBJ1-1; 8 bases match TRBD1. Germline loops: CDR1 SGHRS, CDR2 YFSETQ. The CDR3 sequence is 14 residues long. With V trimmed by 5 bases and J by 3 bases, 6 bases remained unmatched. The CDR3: CASRFTGGYTEAFF. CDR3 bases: TGCGCCAGCAGATTTACAGGGGGTTACACTGAAGCTTTCTTT.

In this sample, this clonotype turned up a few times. For the CDR3, the DNA is TGTGCCAGCAGCTTGGCCGGGGGTATTCAGTACTTC. Translated: CASSLAGGIQYF. The V gene is TRBV5-6, the J gene TRBJ2-4; D might be TRBD2 (6 bases). The CDR3 covers 12 residues. In germline, CDR1 is SGHDT, CDR2 YYEEEE. Trimming shortened V by 0 bases and J by 10 bases, and 8 bases separated the two germline ends.

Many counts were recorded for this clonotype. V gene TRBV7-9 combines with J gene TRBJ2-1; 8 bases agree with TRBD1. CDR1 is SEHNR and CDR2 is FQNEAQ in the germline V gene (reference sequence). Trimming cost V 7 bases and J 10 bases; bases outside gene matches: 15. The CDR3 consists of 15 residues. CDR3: CASTLIAGGPGEQFF. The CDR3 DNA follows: TGTGCCAGCACCCTCATAGCAGGGGGCCCGGGGGAGCAGTTCTTC. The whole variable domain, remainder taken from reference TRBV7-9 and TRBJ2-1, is DTGVSQNPRHKITKRGQNVTFRCDPISEHNRLYWYRQTLGQGPEFLTYFQNEAQLEKSRLLSDRFSAERPKGSFSTLEIQRTEQGDSAMYLCASTLIAGGPGEQFFGPGTRLTVL.

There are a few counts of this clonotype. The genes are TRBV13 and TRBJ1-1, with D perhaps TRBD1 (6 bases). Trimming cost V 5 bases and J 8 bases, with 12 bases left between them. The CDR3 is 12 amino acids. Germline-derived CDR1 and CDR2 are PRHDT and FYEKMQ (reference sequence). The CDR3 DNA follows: TGTGCCAGCAGCCAGGCGGGGGGCGAAGCTTTCTTT. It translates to CASSQAGGEAFF.

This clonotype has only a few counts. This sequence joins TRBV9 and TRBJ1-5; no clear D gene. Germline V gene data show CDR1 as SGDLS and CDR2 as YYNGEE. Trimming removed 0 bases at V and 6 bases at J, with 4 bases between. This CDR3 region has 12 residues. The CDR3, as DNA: TGTGCCAGCAGCGTAGTTAGTCAGCCCCAGCATTTT. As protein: CASSVVSQPQHF.